These 21 T cell receptor beta chains were all obtained from the same sample, sequenced in a study of cytomegalovirus exposure and HLA in healthy donors. PCR was performed using 60 Vbeta and 13 Jbeta primers. Here immunoSEQ multiplex PCR was the method, and the copy in TCRdb shows in-frame clones only, minus some. The sample shows 95,000 to 150,000 clones, around 80% of them seen only once. Material for sequencing was PBMCs. The origin of the receptors is a man aged 25 to 40 in good health and CMV-seropositive.

This clone was detected once. The V call is TRBV6-5, the J call TRBJ1-2, with D uncertain. Trimming took 2 bases from V and 4 from J, leaving 8 bases between them. From germline, CDR1 is MNHEY and CDR2 SVGAGI. There are 13 residues in the CDR3. CDR3 protein: CASSYAGPYGYTF. In nucleotides, the CDR3 is TGTGCCAGCAGTTACGCGGGCCCCTATGGCTACACCTTC.

The V and J genes are TRBV18 and TRBJ1-5, with 11 positions matching TRBD1. V gave up 3 bases and J gave up 7 bases; unmatched junction bases: 5. There are 15 residues in the CDR3. In germline, CDR1 is KGHSH, CDR2 LQKENI. CDR3 DNA: TGTGCCAGCTCACCGGGACAGGGGGGAGGCCAGCCCCAGCATTTT. It is translated as CASSPGQGGGQPQHF.

This chain's CDR3 is CASSQDPSSYEQYF. DNA for the CDR3: TGCGCCAGCAGCCAAGATCCTAGCAGCTACGAGCAGTACTTC. The rearrangement links TRBV4-3 to TRBJ2-7; D perhaps matches TRBD2 (5 bases). The CDR3 is 14 residues long. The V gene lost 0 bases and the J gene lost 3 bases, with 9 bases spanning the gap. Looked up from germline, CDR1 is LGHNA and CDR2 is YSLEER.

The V gene is TRBV4-3, the J gene TRBJ1-2, with a tentative D call TRBD1 (5 bases). CDR1 and CDR2 (germline): LGHNA, YSLEER. The V end lost 0 bases, the J end lost 3 bases, and 11 bases lay between the germline ends. This CDR3 contains 15 residues. CDR3: CASSQEVRADYGYTF. In nucleotides, the CDR3 is TGCGCCAGCAGCCAAGAGGTCAGGGCGGACTATGGCTACACCTTC.

The V gene is TRBV5-6, the J gene TRBJ2-1; TRBD2 agrees at 7 bases. The V gene end was trimmed by 1 base and the J gene end by 10 bases; junction bases not matched to a gene: 14. Per the germline V gene, CDR1 is SGHDT and CDR2 is YYEEEE. CDR3 length: 16 amino acids. CDR3 protein: CASSLFSGRERWEQFF. The DNA for the CDR3 is TGTGCCAGCAGCTTGTTCAGTGGGCGGGAGCGCTGGGAGCAGTTCTTC.

This clone was seen a single time. V is TRBV5-4 and J is TRBJ1-2, with 7 bases that match TRBD1. The CDR3 is 13 amino acids. Germline V gene lookup returns CDR1 SGHNT and CDR2 YYREEE (reference sequence). V was clipped by 0 bases and J by 8 bases; unmatched bases: 4. The CDR3 DNA is TGTGCCAGCAGCTTGGAAGGGGGCGCGGGCTACACCTTC. Translated: CASSLEGGAGYTF. Full variable domain (missing parts from reference TRBV5-4 and TRBJ1-2): ETGVTQSPTHLIKTRGQQVTLRCSSQSGHNTVSWYQQALGQGPQFIFQYYREEENGRGNFPPRFSGLQFPNYSSELNVNALELDDSALYLCASSLEGGAGYTFGSGTRLTVV.

In this sample, this clone turned up once. The rearrangement uses TRBV5-6 and TRBJ2-1, with 7 bases matching TRBD1. The CDR3 runs to 15 residues. V was clipped by 0 bases and J by 3 bases; unmatched bases: 3. Germline lookup yields CDR1 SGHDT and CDR2 YYEEEE. The CDR3, as DNA: TGTGCCAGCAGCTTGGCCGGGACAGTCTACAATGAGCAGTTCTTC. Residues: CASSLAGTVYNEQFF.

The chain links TRBV2 to TRBJ1-2, with unresolved D. Germline-derived CDR1 and CDR2 are SNHLY and FYNNEI. With 8 bases removed from V and 7 bases from J, the gap between germline ends came to 8 bases. The CDR3 totals 10 residues. The CDR3 nucleotides read TGTGCCAGCGCCGCGTTTGGCTACACCTTC. Translation gives CASAAFGYTF.

The chain recombines TRBV6-6 with TRBJ2-5; 12 nucleotides agree with TRBD2. Trimming removed 4 bases from V and 2 bases from J; junction bases left unmatched: 5. This CDR3 region has 16 residues. Looked up from germline, CDR1 is MNHNY and CDR2 is SVGAGI (reference sequence). The chain's CDR3 is CASSSGLAGPQETQYF. In DNA form, the CDR3 reads TGTGCCAGCAGTTCGGGACTAGCGGGCCCTCAAGAGACCCAGTACTTC.

This clone appeared once. This sequence joins TRBV4-3 and TRBJ2-7; no definite D call. The CDR3 length is 16 residues. V gave up 0 bases and J gave up 3 bases, with 15 bases separating them. Germline values: CDR1 LGHNA, CDR2 YSLEER. The CDR3 protein is CASSQEPAGAYYEQYF. CDR3 in DNA: TGCGCCAGCAGCCAAGAGCCAGCCGGAGCATACTACGAGCAGTACTTC.

The V gene is TRBV6-4, the J gene TRBJ2-5; D unclear. CDR1 MRHNA and CDR2 SNTAGT come from the germline V gene. This CDR3 has 13 amino acids. V was shortened by 4 bases and J by 2 bases, with 8 bases between the two germline ends. CDR3 in amino acids: CASSVRAQETQYF. DNA of the CDR3: TGTGCCAGCAGTGTGAGAGCGCAAGAGACCCAGTACTTC.

This clone appeared a single time. This chain connects TRBV27 to TRBJ2-7; D remains unclear. The V gene's germline CDR1 is MNHEY and CDR2 SMNVEV (reference sequence). The CDR3 spans 15 residues. Between the trimmed V and J ends, which lost 0 bases and 0 bases, there was a span of 9 bases. For the CDR3, the DNA is TGTGCCAGCAGTTTATCCCCAATTAGCTCCTACGAGCAGTACTTC. This sequence encodes CASSLSPISSYEQYF.

This clone occurred once. The genes are TRBV30 and TRBJ2-7, with 8 positions matching TRBD1. Germline CDR1 GTSNPN, CDR2 SVGIG (reference sequence). This CDR3 comprises 13 residues. J lost 6 bases, V lost 2 bases, and 6 bases had no gene match. For the CDR3, the DNA is TGTGCCTGGAGTAGGGCAGGGGGCGTCGAGCAGTACTTC. Its protein is CAWSRAGGVEQYF.

This sequence joins TRBV6-5 and TRBJ2-7; D is ambiguous. Trimming cost V 5 bases and J 5 bases, with 16 bases left between them. The germline CDR1 and CDR2 sequences are MNHEY and SVGAGI. CDR3 length: 14 residues. The CDR3 loop reads CASSGLPLRDEQYF. The CDR3 DNA reads TGTGCCAGCAGTGGTCTTCCTTTGAGAGACGAGCAGTACTTC.

The sample holds one count of this clone. The genes are TRBV15 and TRBJ2-7, with 10 positions matching TRBD1. In germline, CDR1 is LNHNV, CDR2 YYDKDF (reference sequence). The length of the CDR3 is 15 residues. With 6 bases clipped from V and 4 bases from J, the junction kept 9 bases outside the gene matches. This CDR3 is CATSASSGQGYEQYF. Here the CDR3 DNA reads TGTGCCACCAGTGCCTCTTCGGGACAGGGGTACGAGCAGTACTTC.

The chain recombines TRBV5-6 with TRBJ2-1; possible D gene TRBD1, 5 bases. The CDR3 is 12 amino acids. Per the germline V gene, CDR1 is SGHDT and CDR2 is YYEEEE. Trimming pared 5 bases from V and 7 bases from J, leaving 10 bases between. This CDR3 reads CASRLQENEQFF. CDR3 coding DNA: TGTGCCAGCAGATTACAGGAGAATGAGCAGTTCTTC.

This clone appeared a single time. V gene TRBV27 combines with J gene TRBJ2-1, with TRBD2 matching over 10 bases. The length of the CDR3 is 13 residues. With 5 bases clipped from V and 9 bases from J, the junction kept 4 bases outside the gene matches. Germline lookup yields CDR1 MNHEY and CDR2 SMNVEV (reference sequence). CDR3 protein: CASSPTSGIEQFF. Here the CDR3 DNA reads TGTGCCAGCAGTCCAACTAGCGGGATTGAGCAGTTCTTC.

This clone was seen more than once but under ten times. This chain uses TRBV5-1 with TRBJ2-7; perhaps TRBD1 as D (6 bases). CDR3 length equals 13 residues. With 0 bases removed from V and 7 bases from J, the gap between germline ends came to 11 bases. Germline V CDR1 and CDR2: SGHRS, YFSETQ. CDR3 loop: CASSLALQGEQYF. The CDR3 nucleotides are TGCGCCAGCAGCTTGGCCCTCCAGGGGGAGCAGTACTTC.

The CDR3 coding sequence is TGTGCCAGCTCGCGGGCAGCAGGAGGGACCCAGTACTTC. Encoded protein: CASSRAAGGTQYF. The chain employs TRBV6-5 and TRBJ2-5; tentative D call: TRBD2 (5 bases). With 8 bases removed from V and 7 bases from J, the gap between germline ends came to 17 bases. The CDR3 is 13 residues long. Germline V gene data show CDR1 as MNHEY and CDR2 as SVGAGI.

This clone was observed a few times. The chain couples TRBV27 to TRBJ1-2; no reliable D call. The germline V gene encodes CDR1 MNHEY and CDR2 SMNVEV (reference sequence). V was trimmed by 2 bases and J by 4 bases, leaving 8 bases between them. The CDR3 consists of 13 residues. CDR3 in amino acids: CASSLIPFYGYTF. In DNA form, the CDR3 reads TGTGCCAGCAGTTTAATCCCGTTCTATGGCTACACCTTC.

Regarding this clone: Without the conserved terminal phenylalanine or tryptophan, this CDR3 likely stems from a read error. V gene TRBV7-8 combines with J gene TRBJ2-7; perhaps TRBD2 as D (5 bases). The germline gives CDR1 SGHVS, CDR2 FQNEAQ. V lost 5 bases and J 1 base, leaving 18 bases between the germline ends. The CDR3 loop spans 16 amino acids. The CDR3 loop reads CASSRGIEGVSYEQYL. CDR3 in DNA: TGTGCCAGCAGCCGCGGTATTGAGGGAGTGTCCTACGAGCAGTACCTC.